This TCR beta chain was recorded in a study of blood T cell repertoires in COVID-19. As processed by the authors: Using reference gene primer amplification, nucleated cell counts were estimated. TCRdb's copy holds only in-frame clones and misses some; the assay was immunoSEQ multiplex PCR. V and J calls plus clone size are reproduced from that table; the DNA served to infer D and trimming. The sample holds about 280,000 clones; roughly 90% are singletons and the top ten take 3%. This clone appeared a single time. Germline V gene sequence: CDR1 SGHRS, CDR2 YFSETQ. Deletions cut 1 base from V and 8 bases from J, with 16 bases between. The CDR3 loop spans 16 amino acids.

J is TRBJ1-6 and V is TRBV5-1; possible D gene TRBD1, 5 bases. This receptor was identified in a woman aged 25 to 39 with active or convalescent COVID-19. Sequencing used peripheral blood. CDR3 DNA: TGCGCCAGCAGCTTGTTGGGGCTGGGGTATGATTCACCCCTCCACTTT. Amino acids: CASSLLGLGYDSPLHF.